These 10 T cell receptor beta chains share one sample of origin, sequenced in a study of T cell responses to AZD1222 COVID-19 vaccine. Some clones are missing from TCRdb's copy, which holds only in-frame ones; the method was immunoSEQ multiplex PCR. In the table there are around 140,000 clones, around 91% of which are singletons. The sequenced sample was peripheral blood, obtained on day 0 of AZD1222 vaccination. These receptors were obtained from an adult in good health.

The chain uses TRBV7-3 and TRBJ1-2; maybe TRBD1 (5 bases). V lost 4 bases and J lost 9, with 9 bases in between. The germline V gene has CDR1 SGHTA and CDR2 FQGTGA. The CDR3 is made up of 11 amino acids. In DNA, the CDR3 is TGTGCCAGCAGCTCGGGGGAAAGCTACACCTTC. Translating gives CASSSGESYTF.

This chain connects TRBV6-5 to TRBJ2-4; the match to TRBD1 covers 10 bases. The CDR3 is 13 amino acids. The V gene end was trimmed by 11 bases and the J gene end by 3 bases; junction bases not matched to a gene: 4. Germline CDR1 MNHEY, CDR2 SVGAGI. CDR3 DNA sequence: TGTGCCGCCCGGGACAGGGGCAAAAACATTCAGTACTTC. Protein product: CAARDRGKNIQYF.

The chain employs TRBV27 and TRBJ2-7, with no clear D. Germline-derived CDR1 and CDR2 are MNHEY and SMNVEV (reference sequence). This CDR3 region has 12 residues. Between the trimmed V and J ends, which lost 6 bases and 4 bases, there was a span of 10 bases. The CDR3 loop reads CASRDSSYEQYF. For the CDR3, the DNA is TGTGCCAGCAGGGATAGCTCGTACGAGCAGTACTTC.

The V call is TRBV9, the J call TRBJ2-7, with 8 bases aligning to TRBD1. The CDR3 covers 15 residues. The trim removed 0 bases at V and 0 bases at J, leaving 2 bases unmatched. Per germline, CDR1 SGDLS and CDR2 YYNGEE. The CDR3 reads CASSVGTGGSYEQYF. In DNA form, the CDR3 reads TGTGCCAGCAGCGTAGGAACAGGGGGCTCCTACGAGCAGTACTTC. Looking up the rest from reference TRBV9 and TRBJ2-7 gives the full variable domain: DSGVTQTPKHLITATGQRVTLRCSPRSGDLSVYWYQQSLDQGLQFLIQYYNGEERAKGNILERFSAQQFPDLHSELNLSSLELGDSALYFCASSVGTGGSYEQYFGPGTRLTVT.

V gene TRBV9 combines with J gene TRBJ1-2, with D possibly being TRBD1 (6 bases). The V gene lost 4 bases and the J gene lost 7 bases, with 17 bases spanning the gap. The CDR3 sequence is 14 residues long. Per the germline V gene, CDR1 is SGDLS and CDR2 is YYNGEE. In nucleotides, the CDR3 is TGTGCCAGCAGCTCCTCCCACAGGGAAGCTGGCTACACCTTC. This translates into CASSSSHREAGYTF. The full variable domain, with the rest looked up from reference TRBV9 and TRBJ1-2, is DSGVTQTPKHLITATGQRVTLRCSPRSGDLSVYWYQQSLDQGLQFLIQYYNGEERAKGNILERFSAQQFPDLHSELNLSSLELGDSALYFCASSSSHREAGYTFGSGTRLTVV.

The J gene is TRBJ1-1, the V gene TRBV11-2; D remains unclear. Germline V gene sequence: CDR1 SGHAT, CDR2 FQNNGV. Deletions cut 2 bases from V and 1 base from J, with 5 bases between. This CDR3 spans 13 amino acids. In DNA, the CDR3 is TGTGCCAGCAGCTTACCGGGGAACACTGAAGCTTTCTTT. It encodes CASSLPGNTEAFF.

This clone was seen only a few times. J is TRBJ1-1 and V is TRBV1. TRBV1 is deemed a pseudogene. The CDR3 has 16 amino acids. In nucleotides, the CDR3 is TGCACCAGCAGCCAGCGGGGCTTTTATATGAACACTGAAGCTTTCTTT. It codes for CTSSQRGFYMNTEAFF.

This clone was detected only a few times. The chain is built from TRBV19 and TRBJ1-4; TRBD1 matches 9 bases. The CDR3 covers 14 residues. Germline V gene lookup returns CDR1 LNHDA and CDR2 SQIVND (reference sequence). Trimming cost V 8 bases and J 7 bases; bases outside gene matches: 8. CDR3: CASHTGGGGEKLFF. The CDR3 DNA follows: TGTGCCAGTCATACAGGGGGCGGAGGTGAAAAACTGTTTTTT.

The chain links TRBV25-1 to TRBJ2-7; D not resolved. V was trimmed by 2 bases and J by 0 bases, leaving 11 bases between them. The length of the CDR3 is 15 residues. Germline lookup yields CDR1 MGHDK and CDR2 SYGVNS. CDR3: CASSEGPTSSYEQYF. The DNA of the CDR3 is TGTGCCAGCAGTGAAGGACCGACCAGCTCCTACGAGCAGTACTTC.

The gene calls are TRBV27 and TRBJ1-2; D ambiguous. CDR1 and CDR2 (germline): MNHEY, SMNVEV (reference sequence). The germline V and J ends were trimmed by 6 bases and 6 bases, with 14 bases remaining between them. The CDR3 length is 13 residues. CDR3 nucleotides: TGTGCCAGCAGCAACCACAGCGTTCATGGCTACACCTTC. Protein product: CASSNHSVHGYTF.